The 3 T cell receptor beta chains reported below all come from one sample, sequenced in a study of blood T cell repertoires in COVID-19. This table comes from immunoSEQ multiplex PCR, and its TCRdb copy is limited to in-frame clones, with some not included. The table has fewer than 350,000 clones, roughly 89% seen once; the top ten hold 4.6%. Sequenced input: peripheral blood. The receptors shown here come from a man in his forties with acute or convalescent COVID-19.

The rearrangement uses TRBV3-1 (or the pseudogene TRBV3-2) and TRBJ2-2; D might be TRBD1 (6 bases). Germline loops: CDR1 LGHDT, CDR2 YNNKEL (reference sequence). V was trimmed by 6 bases and J by 5 bases, leaving 13 bases between them. The CDR3 is 14 residues long. CDR3 nucleotide sequence: TGTGCCAGCAGTTACAGGGAAGGGACCGGGGAGCTGTTTTTT. This gives the protein CASSYREGTGELFF.

The chain recombines TRBV6-1 with TRBJ2-3, with a possible D match to TRBD2 (5 bases). This CDR3 spans 12 amino acids. Trimming left V 3 bases short and J 9 bases short, with 10 bases between. Germline CDR1 is MNHNS and CDR2 is SASEGT. The CDR3 coding sequence is TGTGCCAGCAGTGACATGACGGGGACGCAGTATTTT. This gives the protein CASSDMTGTQYF.

The gene calls are TRBV3-1 (or the pseudogene TRBV3-2) and TRBJ2-7; TRBD1 matches 8 bases. The CDR3 extends over 14 amino acids. The germline V gene has CDR1 LGHDT and CDR2 YNNKEL (reference sequence). V shed 1 base, J shed 7 bases, and the junction held 6 bases outside the gene matches. CDR3 region: CASSQGTGLREQYF. CDR3 bases: TGTGCCAGCAGCCAAGGGACAGGGCTTAGAGAGCAGTACTTC.